A single sample is the source of the 10 T cell receptor beta chains below, sequenced in a study of blood T cell repertoires in COVID-19. Sequencing was performed with immunoSEQ multiplex PCR; in TCRdb, only in-frame clones are kept and a portion is missing. The sample has fewer than 200,000 clones; about 90% are singletons. Source material: PBMCs or T cells enriched from blood (not recorded which). The receptors were gathered from a young woman who had recovered from COVID-19.

This chain links TRBV7-2 with TRBJ2-1, with 9 bases fitting TRBD2. The CDR3 loop spans 14 amino acids. Germline V gene data show CDR1 as SGHTA and CDR2 as FQGNSA. Germline trimming cut 6 bases from V and 10 bases from J; bases unmatched to any gene: 10. The CDR3 DNA sequence: TGTGCCAGCAGACGGGGACTAGCCCAGGGGGAGCAGTTCTTC. As protein: CASRRGLAQGEQFF.

The rearrangement links TRBV7-2 to TRBJ1-3; D ambiguous. The CDR3 loop spans 14 amino acids. Trimming took 3 bases from V and 6 from J, leaving 12 bases between them. CDR1 is SGHTA, CDR2 FQGNSA, per germline. The CDR3 is CASSFLSQENTIYF. The CDR3 DNA reads as TGTGCCAGCAGCTTTCTATCGCAGGAAAACACCATATATTTT.

The CDR3: CASSPLGNTIYF. DNA for the CDR3: TGTGCCAGCAGCCCCCTTGGAAACACCATATATTTT. The genes are TRBV12-3 or TRBV12-4 and TRBJ1-3, with D uncertain. Between the trimmed V and J ends, which lost 6 bases and 3 bases, there was a span of 6 bases. The CDR3 totals 12 residues.

The chain couples TRBV7-2 to TRBJ1-1; 8 positions agree with TRBD1. Germline V gene lookup returns CDR1 SGHTA and CDR2 FQGNSA. The length of the CDR3 is 17 residues. After removal of 2 bases from V and 4 bases from J, the junction contained 12 bases not matched to a gene. CDR3 sequence (DNA): TGTGCCAGCAGCTTATTCACCCAGACAGGGGTGAGCACTGAAGCTTTCTTT. It is translated as CASSLFTQTGVSTEAFF. Drawing the rest from reference TRBV7-2 and TRBJ1-1, the complete variable domain is GAGVSQSPSNKVTEKGKDVELRCDPISGHTALYWYRQSLGQGLEFLIYFQGNSAPDKSGLPSDRFSAERTGGSVSTLTIQRTQQEDSAVYLCASSLFTQTGVSTEAFFGQGTRLTVV.

The chain joins TRBV19 to TRBJ1-5, with D possibly TRBD1 on 5 matching bases. The CDR3 covers 15 residues. V was cut by 2 bases and J by 7 bases, with 15 bases left in between. From germline, CDR1 is LNHDA and CDR2 SQIVND (reference sequence). CDR3 loop: CASSISQGFGQPQHF. The CDR3 DNA reads TGTGCCAGTAGTATATCCCAGGGCTTCGGGCAGCCCCAGCATTTT.

This clone ranks as medium-sized. The chain combines TRBV6-5 with TRBJ2-1; TRBD2 matches 12 bases. Trimming took 8 bases from V and 7 from J; bases not matched to a gene: 9. The length of the CDR3 is 15 residues. Germline V gene data show CDR1 as MNHEY and CDR2 as SVGAGI. Written as DNA, the CDR3 is TGTGCCAGCTCCGCGGAACTAGCGGGGGGTAATGAGCAGTTCTTC. It specifies CASSAELAGGNEQFF.

This clone was detected only once. The chain employs TRBV21-1 and TRBJ1-6; TRBD1 was called by the table and not checked on the DNA. TRBV21-1 is marked as a pseudogene. The CDR3 spans 16 residues. CDR3 DNA sequence: TGTGCCAGCAGCCATTCTGGACAGGCTGCAAATTCACCCCTCCACTTT. The encoded protein is CASSHSGQAANSPLHF.

V is TRBV6-6 and J is TRBJ1-5, with D tentatively TRBD1 (5 bases). V gave up 5 bases and J gave up 11 bases, with 28 bases separating them. The CDR3 has 17 amino acids. Germline V CDR1 and CDR2: MNHNY, SVGAGI (reference sequence). CDR3 nucleotide sequence: TGTGCCAGCAGTCCCATAGGGACTGTTCGAAATAGGGTTTCCCAGCATTTT. Protein: CASSPIGTVRNRVSQHF.

The V and J genes are TRBV21-1 and TRBJ1-3. TRBV21-1 has pseudogene status. The length of the CDR3 is 15 residues. CDR3 nucleotides: TGTGCCAGCAGCAAAGTATCCTGCTCTGGAAACACCATATATTTT. Residues: CASSKVSCSGNTIYF.

This clone appeared a single time. The chain couples TRBV2 to TRBJ2-1; 13 nucleotides line up with TRBD2. Germline lookup yields CDR1 SNHLY and CDR2 FYNNEI. V was clipped by 8 bases and J by 0 bases; unmatched bases: 10. There are 18 residues in the CDR3. CDR3 nucleotides: TGTGCCAGCTTCCCGGGACTAGCGGGACAATACTCCTACAATGAGCAGTTCTTC. Protein product: CASFPGLAGQYSYNEQFF.